A single sample is the source of the 27 T cell receptor beta chains below, sequenced in a study of cytomegalovirus exposure and HLA in healthy donors. Method: immunoSEQ multiplex PCR; TCRdb's copy keeps in-frame clones and lacks some. The profile shows 200,000 to 250,000 clones, 80% to 90% of them singletons. Sequenced: PBMCs. The receptors were sampled from a woman between 18 and 30 years old in good health and CMV-seropositive.

V and J are TRBV4-2 and TRBJ2-7; D perhaps matches TRBD2 (5 bases). Deletions cut 0 bases from V and 1 base from J, with 10 bases between. The CDR3 is 15 amino acids. CDR1 LGHNA and CDR2 YNFKEQ come from the germline V gene. CDR3 loop: CASSQEEALSYEQYF. The CDR3 nucleotides are TGTGCCAGCAGCCAAGAGGAGGCGCTGTCCTACGAGCAGTACTTC.

This clone has a handful of counts. The V call is TRBV30, the J call TRBJ1-2, with 7 bases identical to TRBD1. The CDR3 spans 13 residues. J was trimmed by 3 bases and V by 2 bases; bases with no gene match: 3. Germline values: CDR1 GTSNPN, CDR2 SVGIG (reference sequence). In nucleotides, the CDR3 is TGTGCCTGGAGTCCCGGGACAGACTATGGCTACACCTTC. It is translated as CAWSPGTDYGYTF.

In its sample, this clone was seen a few times. The chain couples TRBV6-1 to TRBJ2-5, with TRBD2 matching over 8 bases. V dropped 0 bases and J dropped 2; count of bases not matched to a gene: 2. CDR1 is MNHNS and CDR2 is SASEGT in the germline V gene. The CDR3 extends over 15 amino acids. The CDR3 loop is CASSEATGGQETQYF. CDR3 coding DNA: TGTGCCAGCAGTGAAGCGACGGGAGGGCAAGAGACCCAGTACTTC.

This rearrangement joins TRBV11-2 to TRBJ2-1; the match to TRBD1 covers 8 bases. CDR1 and CDR2 (germline): SGHAT, FQNNGV. V gave up 3 bases and J gave up 3 bases; unmatched junction bases: 4. CDR3 length: 15 residues. The CDR3 coding sequence is TGTGCCAGCAGCTTGGAACAGGGGGTCTACAATGAGCAGTTCTTC. Its protein product is CASSLEQGVYNEQFF. Supplemented by reference TRBV11-2 and TRBJ2-1, the full variable domain reads EAGVAQSPRYKIIEKRQSVAFWCNPISGHATLYWYQQILGQGPKLLIQFQNNGVVDDSQLPKDRFSAERLKGVDSTLKIQPAKLEDSAVYLCASSLEQGVYNEQFFGPGTRLTVL.

The gene calls are TRBV11-2 and TRBJ2-1; 7 positions agree with TRBD1. The V and J ends lost 10 bases and 9 bases, in that order; junction bases with no gene match: 6. The CDR3 runs to 11 residues. CDR1 and CDR2 (germline): SGHAT, FQNNGV. The CDR3 bases are TGTGCCACCTCGGGGACAGTTGAGCAGTTCTTC. Translating it yields CATSGTVEQFF.

The chain carries TRBV5-4 and TRBJ1-1, with a possible D match to TRBD1 (6 bases). This CDR3 contains 14 residues. Trimming shortened V by 3 bases and J by 2 bases, and 11 bases separated the two germline ends. In germline, CDR1 is SGHNT, CDR2 YYREEE (reference sequence). The CDR3 nucleotides are TGTGCCAGCAGCTCCACGACAGGAAACACTGAAGCTTTCTTT. This gives the protein CASSSTTGNTEAFF. Full variable domain (rest looked up from reference TRBV5-4 and TRBJ1-1): ETGVTQSPTHLIKTRGQQVTLRCSSQSGHNTVSWYQQALGQGPQFIFQYYREEENGRGNFPPRFSGLQFPNYSSELNVNALELDDSALYLCASSSTTGNTEAFFGQGTRLTVV.

J is TRBJ2-4 and V is TRBV25-1; TRBD1 might be the D (7 bases). Trimming shortened V by 0 bases and J by 4 bases, and 13 bases separated the two germline ends. From germline, CDR1 is MGHDK and CDR2 SYGVNS. The CDR3 covers 16 residues. CDR3 region: CASSEYGRGEKNIQYF. In nucleotides, the CDR3 is TGTGCCAGCAGTGAATACGGCAGGGGGGAGAAAAACATTCAGTACTTC.

CDR3 protein: CAISGTGRNQPQHF. DNA of the CDR3: TGTGCCATCAGCGGGACAGGGAGGAATCAGCCCCAGCATTTT. The V and J genes are TRBV10-3 and TRBJ1-5; 9 bases match TRBD1. CDR1 is ENHRY and CDR2 is SYGVKD in the germline V gene. The CDR3 is 14 residues long. V lost 6 bases and J lost 4; bases outside the gene matches: 4.

The V and J genes are TRBV6-6 and TRBJ1-1; TRBD1 is a possible D gene (6 bases). V shed 2 bases and J shed 8 bases, with 9 bases lying between them. CDR1 is MNHNY and CDR2 is SVGAGI in the germline V gene (reference sequence). The CDR3 totals 12 residues. CDR3 residues: CASSYEGTEAFF. In DNA form, the CDR3 reads TGTGCCAGCAGTTACGAGGGGACAGAAGCTTTCTTT.

The chain joins TRBV12-2 to TRBJ2-7; TRBD2 reflects the table's D call only, with no check against the DNA. TRBV12-2 is designated a pseudogene. There are 15 residues in the CDR3. The CDR3 DNA follows: TGTGCAAGTCGCGGACTAGCGGTCCATCGCTACGAGCAGTACTTC. Translating it yields CASRGLAVHRYEQYF.

This clone appeared once. The chain is built from TRBV19 and TRBJ2-7; the match to TRBD2 covers 11 bases. The CDR3 consists of 17 residues. V dropped 4 bases and J dropped 6; count of bases not matched to a gene: 14. Germline V CDR1 and CDR2: LNHDA, SQIVND (reference sequence). DNA of the CDR3: TGTGCCAGTAGTAAGATAAAAGTAGCGGGAGGGCCCGGCGAGCAGTACTTC. Protein product: CASSKIKVAGGPGEQYF.

The chain uses TRBV7-9 and TRBJ2-2; TRBD1 is a possible D gene (5 bases). V lost 3 bases, J lost 2 bases, and 10 bases lay in between. The germline V gene encodes CDR1 SEHNR and CDR2 FQNEAQ (reference sequence). The CDR3 extends over 15 amino acids. Written as DNA, the CDR3 is TGTGCCAGCAGCTTTTGGACAACCAACACCGGGGAGCTGTTTTTT. Amino acid sequence: CASSFWTTNTGELFF.

This clone has only a few counts. This CDR3 is CASSFGTEAYEQYF. CDR3 coding DNA: TGTGCCAGTAGTTTTGGGACAGAGGCCTACGAGCAGTACTTC. The chain uses TRBV19 and TRBJ2-7, with 7 bases identical to TRBD1. CDR1 and CDR2 from the germline V gene are LNHDA and SQIVND (reference sequence). Trimming removed 5 bases from V and 2 bases from J; junction bases left unmatched: 6. This CDR3 region has 14 residues. The full variable domain, with the rest looked up from reference TRBV19 and TRBJ2-7, is DGGITQSPKYLFRKEGQNVTLSCEQNLNHDAMYWYRQDPGQGLRLIYYSQIVNDFQKGDIAEGYSVSREKKESFPLTVTSAQKNPTAFYLCASSFGTEAYEQYFGPGTRLTVT.

In regard to this clone: The same CDR3 also results from other DNA sequences found in this sample. The genes are TRBV30 and TRBJ2-1; 11 bases are a match to TRBD2. This CDR3 spans 15 amino acids. J was trimmed by 7 bases and V by 2 bases; bases with no gene match: 7. CDR1 is GTSNPN and CDR2 is SVGIG in the germline V gene (reference sequence). CDR3 bases: TGTGCCTGGAGTAGGTTAGCGGGAGGGGTGAATGAGCAGTTCTTC. This translates into CAWSRLAGGVNEQFF. Filled out from reference TRBV30 and TRBJ2-1, the complete variable domain reads SQTIHQWPATLVQPVGSPLSLECTVEGTSNPNLYWYRQAAGRGLQLLFYSVGIGQISSEVPQNLSASRPQDRQFILSSKKLLLSDSGFYLCAWSRLAGGVNEQFFGPGTRLTVL.

The chain combines TRBV5-1 with TRBJ2-1, with D unresolved. V lost 1 base and J lost 10, with 15 bases in between. Germline V gene data show CDR1 as SGHRS and CDR2 as YFSETQ. This CDR3 comprises 14 residues. CDR3 region: CASSLPSSIGEQFF. The CDR3 coding sequence is TGCGCCAGCAGCTTGCCCAGTTCGATCGGGGAGCAGTTCTTC.

The chain uses TRBV6-5 and TRBJ2-7, with 9 bases that match TRBD1. Germline V gene sequence: CDR1 MNHEY, CDR2 SVGAGI. This CDR3 is 15 amino acids long. After removal of 6 bases from V and 5 bases from J, the junction contained 11 bases not matched to a gene. CDR3 amino acids: CASSRDGTGYHEQYF. The DNA for the CDR3 is TGTGCCAGCAGCCGGGACGGGACAGGGTACCACGAGCAGTACTTC.

This sequence joins TRBV27 and TRBJ2-7; D is possibly TRBD2 (6 bases). CDR1 is MNHEY, CDR2 SMNVEV, per germline (reference sequence). V was pared by 4 bases and J by 2 bases, with 12 bases between. CDR3 size: 14 residues. The CDR3 loop is CASSWGLHTYEQYF. The DNA for the CDR3 is TGTGCCAGCAGTTGGGGACTGCATACCTACGAGCAGTACTTC.

The chain couples TRBV11-2 to TRBJ2-7, with 9 bases that match TRBD1. The CDR3 covers 17 residues. Germline V lookup: CDR1 SGHAT, CDR2 FQNNGV. V dropped 4 bases and J dropped 4; count of bases not matched to a gene: 14. The CDR3 coding sequence is TGTGCCAGCAGCTCGGGGGACTCGGGACAGGGTTTATACGAGCAGTACTTC. It codes for CASSSGDSGQGLYEQYF.

The chain is built from TRBV4-1 and TRBJ1-2; no clear D. Trimming cost V 2 bases and J 2 bases, with 9 bases left between them. The CDR3 totals 14 residues. CDR1 and CDR2 (germline): MGHRA, YSYEKL. The CDR3: CASSQIGENYGYTF. The CDR3 DNA sequence: TGCGCCAGCAGCCAAATTGGGGAGAACTATGGCTACACCTTC.

This clone was counted between two and nine times. DNA of the CDR3: TGTGCCAGCAGCCGCCCCGACAGGGTGGCCTACGAGCAGTACTTC. This sequence encodes CASSRPDRVAYEQYF. The rearrangement joins TRBV7-8 to TRBJ2-7; TRBD1 matches 7 bases. This CDR3 contains 15 residues. Germline V gives CDR1 SGHVS, CDR2 FQNEAQ. The ends lost 5 bases at V and 2 bases at J; junction bases unmatched: 9.

The chain joins TRBV27 to TRBJ2-7; TRBD2 matches 7 bases. Germline V gene sequence: CDR1 MNHEY, CDR2 SMNVEV (reference sequence). This CDR3 spans 15 amino acids. Trimming took 0 bases from V and 7 from J; bases not matched to a gene: 9. Written as DNA, the CDR3 is TGTGCCAGCAGTTTATCCGGGACTACCCCTAGGGAGCAGTACTTC. This sequence encodes CASSLSGTTPREQYF.

Here the CDR3 reads CASSQRTGLFYNEQFF. The CDR3 nucleotides are TGTGCCAGCAGCCAACGGACTGGACTCTTCTACAATGAGCAGTTCTTC. The J gene is TRBJ2-1, the V gene TRBV14, with D possibly matching TRBD2 (5 bases). This CDR3 has 16 amino acids. V lost 2 bases and J lost 3, with 14 bases in between. The germline CDR1 and CDR2 sequences are SGHDN and FVKESK.

The V gene is TRBV28, the J gene TRBJ2-7; D unresolved. V gave up 7 bases and J gave up 1 base, with 11 bases separating them. CDR1 and CDR2 from the germline V gene are MDHEN and SYDVKM. This CDR3 contains 13 residues. The CDR3 region is CASTPSPSYEQYF. The CDR3 bases are TGTGCCAGCACCCCTTCTCCTTCCTACGAGCAGTACTTC.

The gene calls are TRBV9 and TRBJ2-7; 9 bases are a match to TRBD2. This CDR3 has 14 amino acids. Per germline, CDR1 SGDLS and CDR2 YYNGEE. With 5 bases clipped from V and 5 bases from J, the junction kept 8 bases outside the gene matches. The CDR3 DNA is TGTGCCAGCAGTGGCGGCGGGAGGGCCGACGAGCAGTACTTC. Translation: CASSGGGRADEQYF. The variable domain in full, completed from reference TRBV9 and TRBJ2-7, reads DSGVTQTPKHLITATGQRVTLRCSPRSGDLSVYWYQQSLDQGLQFLIQYYNGEERAKGNILERFSAQQFPDLHSELNLSSLELGDSALYFCASSGGGRADEQYFGPGTRLTVT.

This chain joins TRBV28 and TRBJ2-5, with D possibly TRBD2 on 5 matching bases. Germline values: CDR1 MDHEN, CDR2 SYDVKM. V gave up 6 bases and J gave up 2 bases, with 13 bases separating them. The length of the CDR3 is 14 residues. CDR3 in DNA: TGTGCCAGCAGCCCCCAGCGGATACAAGAGACCCAGTACTTC. Amino acid sequence: CASSPQRIQETQYF.

This clone was seen a few times. The V gene is TRBV7-8, the J gene TRBJ1-3; D remains unclear. The CDR3 runs 14 residues. V lost 1 base, J lost 0 bases, and 4 bases lay in between. Looked up from germline, CDR1 is SGHVS and CDR2 is FQNEAQ. The DNA for the CDR3 is TGTGCCAGCAGCTTAGGTTACTCTGGAAACACCATATATTTT. It yields the protein CASSLGYSGNTIYF.

The genes are TRBV5-1 and TRBJ1-2; the D is unclear. Deletions cut 6 bases from V and 1 base from J, with 7 bases between. CDR3 length equals 12 residues. CDR1 is SGHRS, CDR2 YFSETQ, per germline. The CDR3 DNA reads as TGCGCCAGCAAAGCCGTTAACTATGGCTACACCTTC. Translated: CASKAVNYGYTF.